The T cell receptor (beta chain) described here comes from a study of regulatory T cells in long-lasting Graves disease. Study-wide background: Graves' patients who were just diagnosed had used antithyroid drugs for under 3 months. Regarding the study as a whole: Persistent disease favored TRBV28, TRBJ1-2 and TRBJ2-5.

Construction of the TCR beta libraries employed iRepertoire HTBI primers in conjunction with Arm-PCR of CDR3 regions. Each CDR3 protein gets one entry after TCRdb re-called the multiplex PCR reads with MiXCR. The sample consists of roughly 530,000 distinct CDR3 sequences, roughly 16% of them appearing once. This CDR3 has 15 amino acids. CDR1 and CDR2 from the germline V gene are GTSNPN and SVGIG (reference sequence). Comments on this clonotype: Its specificity is unknown. A clone one base away is much larger, so this may be a read error.

Stated time point: newly diagnosed GD, antithyroid drugs for less than 3 months. From RNA extracted from PBMCs, the TCR library was made. These data were also filed under a second study, of T cells in Graves' hyperthyroidism and ophthalmopathy. From that paper: Ophthalmopathy was separated from stable hyperthyroidism by a 13 V-J model.

The TCR was taken from a woman aged 40 to 65 with Graves disease. The chain links TRBV30 to TRBJ1-1; no reliable D call. The sequences come from peripheral blood mononuclear cells (PBMCs), collected at new diagnosis, from a patient treated with antithyroid drugs. Here the CDR3 DNA reads TGTGCCTGGAGTGTACGTCGCGATTATATCACTGGAGCTTTCTTT. Translating it yields CAWSVRRDYITGAFF. Supplemented by reference TRBV30 and TRBJ1-1, the full variable domain reads SQTIHQWPATLVQPVGSPLSLECTVEGTSNPNLYWYRQAAGRGLQLLFYSVGIGQISSEVPQNLSASRPQDRQFILSSKKLLLSDSGFYLCAWSVRRDYITGAFFGQGTRLTVV.